The 26 T cell receptor beta chains below all came from one sample that was sequenced in a study of long-term antiretroviral therapy in people with HIV. Researchers ran immunoSEQ v3.0 at survey level. Some clones are missing from TCRdb's copy, which holds only in-frame ones; the method was immunoSEQ multiplex PCR. The repertoire holds roughly 34,000 clones, with 75% to 85% as singletons. The sample in question was unsorted PBMCs, obtained 1.9 years after starting antiretroviral therapy. Receptors were obtained from a man aged 18 to 35 with HIV.

The chain employs TRBV5-1 and TRBJ1-2; D ambiguous. Germline assignment: CDR1 SGHRS and CDR2 YFSETQ. This CDR3 has 14 residues. Between the trimmed V and J ends, which lost 0 bases and 0 bases, there was a span of 6 bases. This CDR3 reads CASSLVSSNYGYTF. CDR3 nucleotides: TGCGCCAGCAGCTTGGTCTCTTCTAACTATGGCTACACCTTC. The full variable domain, with the rest looked up from reference TRBV5-1 and TRBJ1-2, is KAGVTQTPRYLIKTRGQQVTLSCSPISGHRSVSWYQQTPGQGLQFLFEYFSETQRNKGNFPGRFSGRQFSNSRSEMNVSTLELGDSALYLCASSLVSSNYGYTFGSGTRLTVV.

The V call is TRBV2, the J call TRBJ1-2, with D hard to call. Trimming took 5 bases from V and 5 from J, leaving 24 bases between them. The CDR3 totals 17 residues. Looked up from germline, CDR1 is SNHLY and CDR2 is FYNNEI. The CDR3 protein is CASSPTVVGDPTYGYTF. The CDR3 DNA follows: TGTGCCAGCAGTCCCACAGTGGTTGGGGATCCCACATATGGCTACACCTTC.

This clone has more than one count but fewer than ten. V gene TRBV7-8 combines with J gene TRBJ2-7; the D is unclear. The V gene's germline CDR1 is SGHVS and CDR2 FQNEAQ. The V gene lost 6 bases and the J gene lost 5 bases, with 14 bases spanning the gap. The CDR3 is made up of 13 amino acids. The CDR3 is CASSLGEVHEQYF. CDR3 in DNA: TGTGCCAGCAGTCTTGGAGAGGTCCACGAGCAGTACTTC. Based on the CDR3 plus reference TRBV7-8 and TRBJ2-7, the full variable domain is GAGVSQSPRYKVAKRGQDVALRCDPISGHVSLFWYQQALGQGPEFLTYFQNEAQLDKSGLPSDRFFAERPEGSVSTLKIQRTQQEDSAVYLCASSLGEVHEQYFGPGTRLTVT.

The DNA for the CDR3 is TGCGCCAGCAGCTTGGGCCACAGGGGTGGGGGTTCACCCCTCCACTTT. Protein: CASSLGHRGGGSPLHF. This rearrangement joins TRBV5-1 to TRBJ1-6, with 7 positions matching TRBD1. CDR1 is SGHRS and CDR2 is YFSETQ in the germline V gene. The CDR3 extends over 16 amino acids. After removal of 0 bases from V and 9 bases from J, the junction contained 9 bases not matched to a gene.

This sequence joins TRBV28 and TRBJ2-5; no clear D. Between the trimmed V and J ends, which lost 4 bases and 4 bases, there was a span of 13 bases. The CDR3 consists of 14 residues. Germline assignment: CDR1 MDHEN and CDR2 SYDVKM. The CDR3 DNA follows: TGTGCCAGCAGTTACCCTCTGGGGTCAGAGACCCAGTACTTC. Residues: CASSYPLGSETQYF.

This chain joins TRBV19 and TRBJ1-5; D is uncertain. V gave up 4 bases and J gave up 6 bases, with 10 bases separating them. CDR3 length equals 13 residues. Germline V gene sequence: CDR1 LNHDA, CDR2 SQIVND (reference sequence). In DNA form, the CDR3 reads TGTGCCAGTAGTAAAGCGGGGATTCAGCCCCAGCATTTT. Translation gives CASSKAGIQPQHF. Using reference TRBV19 and TRBJ1-5 for the parts outside the CDR3, the full variable domain is DGGITQSPKYLFRKEGQNVTLSCEQNLNHDAMYWYRQDPGQGLRLIYYSQIVNDFQKGDIAEGYSVSREKKESFPLTVTSAQKNPTAFYLCASSKAGIQPQHFGDGTRLSIL.

The chain carries TRBV19 and TRBJ2-5; D call uncertain. The CDR3 has 13 residues. V was cut by 5 bases and J by 9 bases, with 16 bases left in between. CDR1 and CDR2 (germline): LNHDA, SQIVND (reference sequence). Here the CDR3 reads CASSVTGPPAQYF. CDR3 coding DNA: TGTGCCAGTAGTGTTACCGGGCCCCCCGCCCAGTACTTC.

The chain combines TRBV6-1 with TRBJ2-5; D perhaps matches TRBD1 (6 bases). Germline lookup yields CDR1 MNHNS and CDR2 SASEGT. The CDR3 loop spans 13 amino acids. V was cut by 5 bases and J by 2 bases, with 9 bases left in between. For the CDR3, the DNA is TGTGCCAGCAGTTCAGACAGGCAAGAGACCCAGTACTTC. This translates into CASSSDRQETQYF.

V and J are TRBV5-1 and TRBJ2-7; possibly TRBD2 for D (6 bases). The CDR3 covers 15 residues. Trimming took off 1 base at V and 6 bases at J, with 17 bases between the two ends. CDR1 is SGHRS and CDR2 is YFSETQ in the germline V gene. The CDR3 reads CASSLFGGVSGEQYF. In nucleotides, the CDR3 is TGCGCCAGCAGCTTGTTTGGCGGGGTCTCGGGCGAGCAGTACTTC.

The rearrangement joins TRBV6-1 to TRBJ2-3, with 7 bases identical to TRBD2. The CDR3 is 17 amino acids. J gave up 1 base and V 2 bases, and 9 bases lay outside the gene matches. Germline CDR1 and CDR2: MNHNS and SASEGT. CDR3 protein: CASSETGVGGGTDTQYF. DNA of the CDR3: TGTGCCAGCAGTGAAACCGGCGTGGGGGGGGGCACAGATACGCAGTATTTT.

This chain uses TRBV6-1 with TRBJ1-1; D uncertain. Germline CDR1 MNHNS, CDR2 SASEGT. The CDR3 is 13 amino acids. V was shortened by 3 bases and J by 3 bases, with 8 bases between the two germline ends. The CDR3 region is CASSDQTHTEAFF. CDR3 nucleotides: TGTGCCAGCAGTGACCAGACACACACTGAAGCTTTCTTT.

This clone has only one observation. V usage is TRBV6-5 and J usage is TRBJ2-6; D not certain. This CDR3 contains 15 residues. Deletions cut 2 bases from V and 0 bases from J, with 5 bases between. Per germline, CDR1 MNHEY and CDR2 SVGAGI. In DNA form, the CDR3 reads TGTGCCAGCAGTTACATGGCCTCTGGGGCCAACGTCCTGACTTTC. As protein: CASSYMASGANVLTF.

The V and J genes are TRBV14 and TRBJ1-4; D possibly corresponds to TRBD1 (5 bases). The CDR3 runs 14 residues. Looked up from germline, CDR1 is SGHDN and CDR2 is FVKESK. V was trimmed by 1 base and J by 7 bases, leaving 10 bases between them. The CDR3 loop is CASSQVGGVEKLFF. The CDR3 nucleotides are TGTGCCAGCAGCCAAGTAGGAGGGGTTGAAAAACTGTTTTTT.

The J gene is TRBJ2-1, the V gene TRBV5-1; D remains unclear. CDR1 and CDR2 from the germline V gene are SGHRS and YFSETQ. V was clipped by 0 bases and J by 0 bases, with 7 bases between them. The CDR3 length is 15 residues. In DNA form, the CDR3 reads TGCGCCAGCAGCTTGGGACAAACCTCCTACAATGAGCAGTTCTTC. Residues: CASSLGQTSYNEQFF.

The chain employs TRBV5-4 and TRBJ2-2, with no clear D. CDR3 length equals 17 residues. Germline CDR1 reads SGHNT; CDR2 reads YYREEE (reference sequence). V shed 0 bases and J shed 4 bases, with 16 bases lying between them. The CDR3 spells CASSLAPWKRATGELFF. In DNA form, the CDR3 reads TGTGCCAGCAGCTTGGCCCCCTGGAAAAGAGCCACCGGGGAGCTGTTTTTT.

This CDR3 reads CASSPSDRDEQYV. The CDR3 DNA sequence: TGTGCCAGCAGCCCCTCGGACAGGGACGAGCAGTACGTC. This chain connects TRBV7-9 to TRBJ2-7, with TRBD1 identical over 8 bases. The CDR3 contains 13 residues. Trimming at V came to 5 bases and at J to 5 bases, leaving 5 bases not matched to a gene. Germline-derived CDR1 and CDR2 are SEHNR and FQNEAQ (reference sequence).

The table lists this clone with a few counts. The chain couples TRBV2 to TRBJ2-2; D is possibly TRBD1 or TRBD2 (5 bases each). Germline V gives CDR1 SNHLY, CDR2 FYNNEI. Trimming took off 6 bases at V and 6 bases at J, with 14 bases between the two ends. This CDR3 is built from 14 residues. DNA for the CDR3: TGTGCCAGCAGAGCCAGGGACGTTCCCGGGGAGCTGTTTTTT. Translation gives CASRARDVPGELFF.

The genes are TRBV10-3 and TRBJ2-3; tentative D call: TRBD1 (5 bases). CDR1 and CDR2 (germline): ENHRY, SYGVKD. CDR3 length: 17 amino acids. Trimming shortened V by 2 bases and J by 0 bases, and 15 bases separated the two germline ends. The CDR3 sequence: CAISEAPQGSSTDTQYF. CDR3 bases: TGTGCCATCAGTGAGGCCCCCCAGGGTTCTAGCACAGATACGCAGTATTTT.

CDR3 amino acids: CASSFAVRSYEQYF. DNA for the CDR3: TGTGCCAGTAGTTTCGCGGTCCGGTCCTACGAGCAGTACTTC. The chain carries TRBV19 and TRBJ2-7; no clear D. Germline loops: CDR1 LNHDA, CDR2 SQIVND (reference sequence). V was pared by 5 bases and J by 1 base, with 12 bases between. CDR3 length: 14 residues.

This sequence joins TRBV5-1 and TRBJ1-4, with a tentative D call TRBD1 (5 bases). V lost 3 bases to trimming and J lost 2 bases, with 11 bases between them. CDR1 is SGHRS and CDR2 is YFSETQ in the germline V gene. CDR3 length: 15 amino acids. CDR3 nucleotides: TGCGCCAGCAGCTCGCAGGGCCCGACTAATGAAAAACTGTTTTTT. It translates to CASSSQGPTNEKLFF.

DNA of the CDR3: TGTGCCAGCAGTTTATTTGCCAACCAAGCCAAAAACATTCAGTACTTC. Its translation: CASSLFANQAKNIQYF. The V call is TRBV28, the J call TRBJ2-4; D is ambiguous. Trimming removed 1 base from V and 0 bases from J, with 10 bases in between. The CDR3 consists of 16 residues. Germline V CDR1 and CDR2: MDHEN, SYDVKM.

The chain recombines TRBV5-1 with TRBJ2-3, with D possibly TRBD1 on 6 matching bases. The length of the CDR3 is 19 residues. V lost 2 bases, J lost 4 bases, and 26 bases lay in between. The germline gives CDR1 SGHRS, CDR2 YFSETQ. The CDR3 reads CASSFHRGTPRGMADTQYF. CDR3 DNA sequence: TGCGCCAGCAGCTTTCACCGAGGTACCCCTAGGGGGATGGCAGATACGCAGTATTTT.

The chain carries TRBV9 and TRBJ1-5; D is uncertain. The V end lost 3 bases, the J end lost 5 bases, and 9 bases lay between the germline ends. Germline-derived CDR1 and CDR2 are SGDLS and YYNGEE. The CDR3 sequence is 13 residues long. CDR3 amino acids: CASSADPYQPQHF. For the CDR3, the DNA is TGTGCCAGCAGCGCCGACCCGTATCAGCCCCAGCATTTT.

The rearrangement uses TRBV28 and TRBJ1-2, with D hard to call. The V gene lost 2 bases and the J gene lost 4 bases, with 8 bases spanning the gap. The CDR3 consists of 13 residues. Per the germline V gene, CDR1 is MDHEN and CDR2 is SYDVKM. Written as DNA, the CDR3 is TGTGCCAGCAGTTTAATACGAGGCTATGGCTACACCTTC. This sequence encodes CASSLIRGYGYTF.

This clone was seen a few times. This chain links TRBV5-1 with TRBJ1-2; no reliable D call. This CDR3 is 16 amino acids long. CDR1 SGHRS and CDR2 YFSETQ come from the germline V gene. The V end lost 0 bases, the J end lost 2 bases, and 14 bases lay between the germline ends. The CDR3 here is CASSLADVPANYGYTF. DNA for the CDR3: TGCGCCAGCAGCTTGGCGGATGTTCCCGCAAACTATGGCTACACCTTC.

The gene calls are TRBV7-6 and TRBJ2-3; D is perhaps TRBD2 (7 bases). The CDR3 runs 15 residues. Germline V gives CDR1 SGHVS, CDR2 FNYEAQ. V lost 6 bases and J 5 bases, leaving 18 bases between the germline ends. CDR3 DNA: TGTGCCAGCAGTCCACTCGCGGGGGCACGAGATACGCAGTATTTT. The encoded protein is CASSPLAGARDTQYF.